These 23 T cell receptor beta chains were all obtained from the same sample, sequenced in a study of CD8+ T cells in alopecia areata. RNA was isolated and reverse transcribed to cDNA, the sequencing template. Sequencing used immunoSEQ multiplex PCR; TCRdb keeps in-frame clones, though not all of them. The data show about 140,000 clones, 85% to 90% seen once. Specified treatment: oral pan-JAK inhibitor, 5-10 mg twice daily. The sequencing here drew on CD8+ T cells sorted from blood, taken at week 4, from a patient treated with tofacitinib. These receptor sequences come from a human donor with alopecia areata.

This clone showed up just once. The chain joins TRBV19 to TRBJ1-1, with TRBD1 identical over 7 bases. Germline assignment: CDR1 LNHDA and CDR2 SQIVND (reference sequence). V shed 6 bases, J shed 1 base, and the junction held 2 bases outside the gene matches. The CDR3 is 13 residues long. The CDR3, as DNA: TGTGCCAGTAGACAGGGGAGGAACACTGAAGCTTTCTTT. As protein: CASRQGRNTEAFF. Based on the CDR3 plus reference TRBV19 and TRBJ1-1, the full variable domain is DGGITQSPKYLFRKEGQNVTLSCEQNLNHDAMYWYRQDPGQGLRLIYYSQIVNDFQKGDIAEGYSVSREKKESFPLTVTSAQKNPTAFYLCASRQGRNTEAFFGQGTRLTVV.

The chain carries TRBV9 and TRBJ2-3; possibly TRBD2 for D (6 bases). The CDR3 sequence is 16 residues long. Trimming pared 3 bases from V and 1 base from J, leaving 15 bases between. Germline CDR1 and CDR2: SGDLS and YYNGEE. CDR3 bases: TGTGCCAGCAGCGCAGGAGGCGGGACTGGCACAGATACGCAGTATTTT. Its translation: CASSAGGGTGTDTQYF.

This clone was picked up one time. The J gene is TRBJ2-2, the V gene TRBV2; 10 bases fit TRBD2. Losses at the gene ends were 8 bases for V and 2 bases for J; bases not matched to a gene: 5. The germline gives CDR1 SNHLY, CDR2 FYNNEI. The CDR3 runs 15 residues. The CDR3, as DNA: TGTGCCAGCCTCCTAGCGGGGGCCAACACCGGGGAGCTGTTTTTT. Its translation is CASLLAGANTGELFF.

The gene calls are TRBV29-1 and TRBJ2-7; 8 bases are shared with TRBD2. Germline values: CDR1 SQVTM, CDR2 ANQGSEA. The V segment lost 3 bases and the J segment 0 bases; nucleotides outside the gene matches: 7. The CDR3 has 15 amino acids. CDR3 residues: CSVDRLAGLSYEQYF. The CDR3 DNA follows: TGCAGCGTTGATCGGCTAGCGGGCCTCTCCTACGAGCAGTACTTC.

This clone is a singleton in its sample. The chain has TRBV9 and TRBJ1-1; perhaps TRBD1 as D (6 bases). The germline V gene has CDR1 SGDLS and CDR2 YYNGEE. Deletions cut 7 bases from V and 5 bases from J, with 15 bases between. CDR3 length equals 13 residues. CDR3 sequence (DNA): TGTGCCAGCGGAAAGGGGGTTACGACTGAAGCTTTCTTT. This codes for CASGKGVTTEAFF.

This rearrangement joins TRBV29-1 to TRBJ2-1; tentatively, D is TRBD1 (7 bases). This CDR3 region has 14 residues. Trimming pared 4 bases from V and 3 bases from J, leaving 13 bases between. CDR1 and CDR2 (germline): SQVTM, ANQGSEA. CDR3 residues: CSVASGGGYNEQFF. CDR3 in DNA: TGCAGCGTTGCTTCAGGGGGAGGCTACAATGAGCAGTTCTTC.

The chain couples TRBV6-4 to TRBJ2-2, with a possible D match to TRBD1 (6 bases). The germline CDR1 and CDR2 sequences are MRHNA and SNTAGT. Trimming removed 2 bases from V and 8 bases from J, with 9 bases in between. CDR3 size: 13 residues. The CDR3 protein is CASSDTGQGELFF. CDR3 coding DNA: TGTGCCAGCAGTGACACTGGACAGGGGGAGCTGTTTTTT.

The chain couples TRBV2 to TRBJ2-1; 10 positions match TRBD1. V lost 2 bases and J lost 5; bases outside the gene matches: 6. In germline, CDR1 is SNHLY, CDR2 FYNNEI. This CDR3 has 16 amino acids. CDR3 residues: CASSEQPGTGDNEQFF. In DNA, the CDR3 is TGTGCCAGCAGTGAACAGCCCGGGACAGGGGACAATGAGCAGTTCTTC.

The table lists this clone with a count of one. This sequence joins TRBV2 and TRBJ2-1, with unresolved D. The CDR3 runs 13 residues. Germline CDR1 SNHLY, CDR2 FYNNEI. V was cut by 6 bases and J by 4 bases, with 10 bases left in between. CDR3 sequence (DNA): TGTGCCAGCAGCCAGGATGCGTACAATGAGCAGTTCTTC. Translated: CASSQDAYNEQFF.

The chain uses TRBV25-1 and TRBJ2-7; weak D call: TRBD2 (5 bases). This CDR3 contains 17 residues. Germline CDR1 and CDR2: MGHDK and SYGVNS. V was shortened by 1 base and J by 3 bases, with 19 bases between the two germline ends. The CDR3 region has the DNA TGTGCCAGCAGTGAATTTAGCCAGGAAGTTAGCGACTACGAGCAGTACTTC. Protein product: CASSEFSQEVSDYEQYF.

Only one count was recorded for this clone. This chain links TRBV11-1 with TRBJ2-1; 10 nucleotides match TRBD2. The CDR3 consists of 13 residues. V dropped 1 base and J dropped 14; count of bases not matched to a gene: 5. Germline CDR1 and CDR2: SGHAT and FQDESV (reference sequence). Here the CDR3 reads CASSLGPAGGEFF. The CDR3 nucleotides are TGTGCCAGCAGCTTAGGCCCAGCGGGAGGGGAGTTCTTC. The full variable domain, in which reference TRBV11-1 and TRBJ2-1 provide the parts outside the CDR3, is EAEVAQSPRYKITEKSQAVAFWCDPISGHATLYWYRQILGQGPELLVQFQDESVVDDSQLPKDRFSAERLKGVDSTLKIQPAELGDSAMYLCASSLGPAGGEFFGPGTRLTVL.

A remark on this clone: The sample carries other DNA sequences with the same CDR3. This chain joins TRBV5-1 and TRBJ2-2; 8 bases match TRBD1. Germline trimming cut 2 bases from V and 0 bases from J; bases unmatched to any gene: 3. The CDR3 consists of 16 residues. Germline V gene data show CDR1 as SGHRS and CDR2 as YFSETQ. The CDR3 here is CASSLQGGSNTGELFF. The CDR3, as DNA: TGCGCCAGCAGCTTACAGGGGGGCTCGAACACCGGGGAGCTGTTTTTT.

V is TRBV4-1 and J is TRBJ2-7, with D tentatively TRBD1 or TRBD2 (6 bases each). The CDR3 covers 15 residues. Germline V lookup: CDR1 MGHRA, CDR2 YSYEKL. Trimming took 2 bases from V and 3 from J, leaving 14 bases between them. This CDR3 is CASSQIEGGVYEQYF. Here the CDR3 DNA reads TGCGCCAGCAGCCAAATAGAGGGGGGCGTCTACGAGCAGTACTTC.

This clone occurred once. The chain links TRBV5-6 to TRBJ2-4, with 8 positions matching TRBD1. The germline CDR1 and CDR2 sequences are SGHDT and YYEEEE. The V segment lost 1 base and the J segment 7 bases; nucleotides outside the gene matches: 10. The CDR3 is 16 residues long. The CDR3 coding sequence is TGTGCCAGCAGCTTGAGGGACAGGATCCTAGTGAACATTCAGTACTTC. Translating it yields CASSLRDRILVNIQYF.

V is TRBV7-7 and J is TRBJ2-7; a weak D match, TRBD2 (5 bases). CDR3 size: 13 residues. V was shortened by 6 bases and J by 5 bases, with 14 bases between the two germline ends. Per germline, CDR1 SSHAT and CDR2 FNYEAQ (reference sequence). In nucleotides, the CDR3 is TGTGCCAGCAGTCCCGGGGAGCAGGACGAGCAGTACTTC. This codes for CASSPGEQDEQYF. The full variable domain, completed using reference TRBV7-7 and TRBJ2-7, is GAGVSQSPRYKVTKRGQDVTLRCDPISSHATLYWYQQALGQGPEFLTYFNYEAQPDKSGLPSDRFSAERPEGSISTLTIQRTEQRDSAMYRCASSPGEQDEQYFGPGTRLTVT.

V usage is TRBV6-5 and J usage is TRBJ2-2; 13 bases are a match to TRBD2. CDR1 MNHEY and CDR2 SVGAGI come from the germline V gene. The length of the CDR3 is 15 residues. J was trimmed by 8 bases and V by 2 bases; bases with no gene match: 2. CDR3 amino acids: CASSYGLAGAGELFF. DNA for the CDR3: TGTGCCAGCAGTTACGGACTAGCGGGAGCTGGGGAGCTGTTTTTT.

The J gene is TRBJ2-7, the V gene TRBV27; D ambiguous. V was shortened by 8 bases and J by 5 bases, with 13 bases between the two germline ends. Germline V gene data show CDR1 as MNHEY and CDR2 as SMNVEV (reference sequence). The CDR3 extends over 12 amino acids. This CDR3 is CASGRHSDEQYF. The CDR3 DNA reads TGTGCCAGCGGCCGTCACAGCGACGAGCAGTACTTC.

This chain joins TRBV9 and TRBJ2-1; 10 bases are shared with TRBD2. The germline CDR1 and CDR2 sequences are SGDLS and YYNGEE. The CDR3 sequence is 14 residues long. V was clipped by 7 bases and J by 1 base; unmatched bases: 2. The CDR3 region is CASRAGGSYNEQFF. Written as DNA, the CDR3 is TGTGCCAGCCGAGCGGGAGGGTCCTACAATGAGCAGTTCTTC.

The gene calls are TRBV2 and TRBJ2-1, with TRBD2 matching 7 bases. With V trimmed by 7 bases and J by 0 bases, 6 bases remained unmatched. Per the germline V gene, CDR1 is SNHLY and CDR2 is FYNNEI. CDR3 size: 15 residues. CDR3 loop: CASIPERDSYNEQFF. The CDR3 nucleotides read TGTGCCAGCATTCCCGAGCGGGACTCCTACAATGAGCAGTTCTTC.

In DNA form, the CDR3 reads TGTGCCAGCAGCTTAGAGGACAGTTCCTACGAGCAGTACTTC. Translating it yields CASSLEDSSYEQYF. The chain employs TRBV7-2 and TRBJ2-7, with a possible D match to TRBD1 (6 bases). Trimming left V 1 base short and J 1 base short, with 8 bases between. CDR3 size: 14 residues. The germline gives CDR1 SGHTA, CDR2 FQGNSA.

V gene TRBV5-1 combines with J gene TRBJ1-1, with 8 bases that match TRBD1. The germline gives CDR1 SGHRS, CDR2 YFSETQ. The CDR3 length is 14 residues. V dropped 4 bases and J dropped 1; count of bases not matched to a gene: 3. The CDR3 DNA reads as TGCGCCAGCAGCCAGGGGACAGGGAACACTGAAGCTTTCTTT. Its translation: CASSQGTGNTEAFF.

The chain links TRBV5-1 to TRBJ1-2; D gene unclear. CDR1 and CDR2 (germline): SGHRS, YFSETQ. V dropped 2 bases and J dropped 4 bases, with 6 bases sitting between them. This CDR3 has 12 amino acids. The CDR3 nucleotides read TGCGCCAGCAGCTTTTATGGCTATGGCTACACCTTC. It encodes CASSFYGYGYTF. The full variable domain, rest sourced from reference TRBV5-1 and TRBJ1-2, is KAGVTQTPRYLIKTRGQQVTLSCSPISGHRSVSWYQQTPGQGLQFLFEYFSETQRNKGNFPGRFSGRQFSNSRSEMNVSTLELGDSALYLCASSFYGYGYTFGSGTRLTVV.

The CDR3 is CASSGLVLAGGNEQFF. DNA of the CDR3: TGTGCCAGCAGCGGGCTGGTACTAGCGGGAGGGAATGAGCAGTTCTTC. This chain connects TRBV7-9 to TRBJ2-1, with TRBD2 identical over 13 bases. The ends lost 5 bases at V and 7 bases at J; junction bases unmatched: 8. The CDR3 runs 16 residues. Germline V lookup: CDR1 SEHNR, CDR2 FQNEAQ (reference sequence).